A single sample is the source of the 9 T cell receptor beta chains below, sequenced in a study of response to subunit inactivated influenza vaccine. TCRdb called the RT-PCR reads again in MiXCR, with one record for every CDR3 protein. The sample shows some 570,000 distinct CDR3 sequences, about 11% of them seen only once. The data were also submitted as part of a second study, on T cells expressing NK-cell markers. That paper adds: Making the TCR beta cDNA relied on 5'RACE template switching with UMIs.

The sample was PBMCs from blood, taken on the day of vaccination. The origin of the receptors is a man aged 50-59 years who received an inactivated influenza vaccine.

Only a few counts were recorded for this clonotype. This rearrangement joins TRBV5-6 to TRBJ1-1; a weak D match, TRBD1 (5 bases). Germline CDR1 reads SGHDT; CDR2 reads YYEEEE. The CDR3 loop spans 15 amino acids. Trimming took 0 bases from V and 3 from J, leaving 12 bases between them. CDR3 amino acids: CASSLGDLSDTEAFF. The CDR3 DNA sequence: TGTGCCAGCAGCTTGGGGGACCTATCTGACACTGAAGCTTTCTTT.

This clonotype came up a few times. The rearrangement joins TRBV6-2 or TRBV6-3 to TRBJ1-1; D is uncertain. Trimming stripped 2 bases from V and 1 base from J, with 8 bases between. The CDR3 covers 14 residues. Germline assignment: CDR1 MNHEY and CDR2 SVGEGT. The CDR3 DNA reads as TGTGCCAGCAGTTACGTGAACGAGAACACTGAAGCTTTCTTT. Its translation: CASSYVNENTEAFF.

This clonotype came up a few times. V gene TRBV12-3 or TRBV12-4 combines with J gene TRBJ2-5; no clear D gene. The V and J ends lost 5 bases and 5 bases respectively, with 6 bases between them. The CDR3 runs to 11 residues. CDR3 sequence (DNA): TGTGCCAGCAGTGAGATGGAGACCCAGTACTTC. It yields the protein CASSEMETQYF.

This clonotype has a single count. This sequence joins TRBV7-2 and TRBJ2-1, with D unresolved. Trimming removed 2 bases from V and 9 bases from J, with 5 bases in between. This CDR3 comprises 11 residues. Germline loops: CDR1 SGHTA, CDR2 FQGNSA. In DNA, the CDR3 is TGTGCCAGCAGCTTAATCAGTGAGCAGTTCTTC. This translates into CASSLISEQFF.

This clonotype was observed a few times. The rearrangement uses TRBV28 and TRBJ2-1; 10 bases are shared with TRBD2. The CDR3 spans 15 residues. CDR1 is MDHEN, CDR2 SYDVKM, per germline. V lost 6 bases and J lost 8; bases outside the gene matches: 10. The CDR3 loop is CASRRTSGRLHEQFF. Here the CDR3 DNA reads TGTGCCAGCAGAAGGACTAGCGGTCGACTCCATGAGCAGTTCTTC.

In this sample, this clonotype turned up a few times. The chain links TRBV20-1 to TRBJ1-5; D is undetermined. There are 14 residues in the CDR3. From germline, CDR1 is DFQATT and CDR2 SNEGSKA (reference sequence). The V gene lost 3 bases and the J gene lost 2 bases, with 11 bases spanning the gap. CDR3 coding DNA: TGCAGTGCTAGTGCGGGGTATCGCAATCAGCCCCAGCATTTT. Its translation: CSASAGYRNQPQHF.

CDR3 sequence reads: CASSLSPGSKNIQYF. As DNA, the CDR3 is TGTGCCAGCAGCTTGAGCCCAGGCTCCAAAAACATTCAGTACTTC. The genes are TRBV5-5 and TRBJ2-4, with D hard to call. CDR3 size: 15 residues. Germline CDR1 is SGHKS and CDR2 is YYEKEE (reference sequence). Trimming cost V 1 base and J 2 bases, with 10 bases left between them.

V gene TRBV4-1 combines with J gene TRBJ2-3, with D tentatively TRBD1 or TRBD2 (5 bases each). Trimming left V 3 bases short and J 3 bases short, with 22 bases between. The CDR3 consists of 18 residues. CDR1 is MGHRA and CDR2 is YSYEKL in the germline V gene. The CDR3 nucleotides are TGCGCCAGCAGCCAGTGGATCCGGGGACGACGAGGGACAGATACGCAGTATTTT. Residues: CASSQWIRGRRGTDTQYF.

The chain joins TRBV29-1 to TRBJ2-7, with D perhaps TRBD1 (6 bases). The CDR3 covers 15 residues. Germline loops: CDR1 SQVTM, CDR2 ANQGSEA. V was clipped by 4 bases and J by 2 bases, with 18 bases between them. The CDR3, as DNA: TGCAGCGTTGCCACGGACCCCCAGGGGACCTACGAGCAGTACTTC. Amino acid sequence: CSVATDPQGTYEQYF.